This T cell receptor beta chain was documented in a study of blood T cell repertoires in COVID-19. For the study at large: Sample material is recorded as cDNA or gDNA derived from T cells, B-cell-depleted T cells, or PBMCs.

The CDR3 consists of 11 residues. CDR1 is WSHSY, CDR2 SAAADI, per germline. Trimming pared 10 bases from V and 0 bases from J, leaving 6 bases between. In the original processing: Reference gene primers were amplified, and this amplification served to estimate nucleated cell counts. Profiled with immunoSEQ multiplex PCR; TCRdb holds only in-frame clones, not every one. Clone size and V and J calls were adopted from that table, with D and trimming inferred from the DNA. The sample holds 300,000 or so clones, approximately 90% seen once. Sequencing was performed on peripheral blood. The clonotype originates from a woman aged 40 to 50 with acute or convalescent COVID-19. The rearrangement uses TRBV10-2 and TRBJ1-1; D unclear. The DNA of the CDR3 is TGCGCCACCCAGATGAACACTGAAGCTTTCTTT. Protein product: CATQMNTEAFF.